This section outlines one T cell receptor beta chain sequence together with its context. The CDR3 runs to 14 residues. Trimming removed 6 bases at V and 0 bases at J, with 11 bases between. Germline V gene lookup returns CDR1 MNHNY and CDR2 SVGAGI (reference sequence). The data originate from a study of blood T cell repertoires in COVID-19. Assay used: immunoSEQ multiplex PCR; TCRdb lists only in-frame clones, some missing. The table shows about 160,000 clones, with roughly 85% occurring only once. The chain is built from TRBV6-6 and TRBJ1-2, with D maybe TRBD1 (5 bases). The TCR originated in a human donor with acute or convalescent COVID-19. The donor label of this sample is uncertain. Material: peripheral blood. CDR3 residues: CASSPRQTNYGYTF. CDR3 in DNA: TGTGCCAGCAGCCCCAGACAGACTAACTATGGCTACACCTTC.